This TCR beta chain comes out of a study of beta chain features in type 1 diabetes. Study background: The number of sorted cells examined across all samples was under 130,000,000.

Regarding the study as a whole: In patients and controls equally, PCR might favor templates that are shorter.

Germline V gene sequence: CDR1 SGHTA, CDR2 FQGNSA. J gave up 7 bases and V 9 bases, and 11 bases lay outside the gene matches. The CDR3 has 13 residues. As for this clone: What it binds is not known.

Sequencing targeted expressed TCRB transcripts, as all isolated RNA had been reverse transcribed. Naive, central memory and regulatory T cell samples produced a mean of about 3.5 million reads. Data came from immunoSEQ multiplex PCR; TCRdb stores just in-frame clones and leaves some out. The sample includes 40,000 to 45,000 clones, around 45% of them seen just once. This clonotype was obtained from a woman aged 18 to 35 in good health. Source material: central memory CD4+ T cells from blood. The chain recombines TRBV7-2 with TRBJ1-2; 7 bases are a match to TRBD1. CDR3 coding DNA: TGTGCCAGTTCGGAGGGGGCAGCGGGTGGCTACACCTTC. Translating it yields CASSEGAAGGYTF.